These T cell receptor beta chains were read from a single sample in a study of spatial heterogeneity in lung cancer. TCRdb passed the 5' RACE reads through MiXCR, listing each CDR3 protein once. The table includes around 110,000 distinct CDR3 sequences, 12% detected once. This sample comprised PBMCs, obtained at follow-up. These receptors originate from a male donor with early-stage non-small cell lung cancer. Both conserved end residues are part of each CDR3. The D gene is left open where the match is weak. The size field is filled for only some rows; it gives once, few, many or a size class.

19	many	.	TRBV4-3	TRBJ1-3	CASSLSYDVWKGTGNTIYF	TGCGCCAGCAGCCTTTCATATGATGTTTGGAAAGGGACTGGAAACACCATATATTTT
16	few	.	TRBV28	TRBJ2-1	CASSLFAGSSYNEQFF	TGTGCCAGCAGTTTATTTGCAGGTAGCTCCTACAATGAGCAGTTCTTC
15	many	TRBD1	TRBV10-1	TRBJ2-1	CASSESGTAYNEQFF	TGCGCCAGCAGTGAGTCCGGGACAGCATACAATGAGCAGTTCTTC
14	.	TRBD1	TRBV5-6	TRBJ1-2	CASSSSGTDYGYTF	TGTGCCAGCAGCTCGTCCGGGACAGACTATGGCTACACCTTC
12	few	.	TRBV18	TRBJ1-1	CASSEAGTEAFF	TGTGCCAGCTCAGAAGCCGGAACTGAAGCTTTCTTT
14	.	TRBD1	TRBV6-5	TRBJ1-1	CASSYLGQGTEAFF	TGTGCCAGCAGTTATCTTGGACAGGGGACTGAAGCTTTCTTT
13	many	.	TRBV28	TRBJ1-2	CASSGAEKGGYTF	TGTGCCAGCAGTGGAGCGGAGAAGGGAGGCTACACCTTC
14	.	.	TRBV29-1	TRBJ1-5	CSTIYRVGNQPQHF	TGCAGCACGATCTACAGGGTGGGGAATCAGCCCCAGCATTTT
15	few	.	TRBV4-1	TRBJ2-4	CASSQDNRHTTNQYF	TGCGCCAGCAGCCAAGATAACCGCCACACGACCAATCAGTACTTC
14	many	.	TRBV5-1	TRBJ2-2	CASRPQDRTGELFF	TGCGCCAGCAGGCCGCAGGATCGCACCGGGGAGCTGTTTTTT